These 12 T cell receptor beta chains originate from one sample sequenced in a study of T cell responses to AZD1222 COVID-19 vaccine. Sequencing was performed with immunoSEQ multiplex PCR; in TCRdb, only in-frame clones are kept and a portion is missing. Of 98,000 or so clones detected, roughly 90% appear once; the ten largest clones hold around 20%. Source: peripheral blood, taken on day 0 of AZD1222 vaccination. The receptors were gathered from an adult in good health.

V is TRBV7-9 and J is TRBJ1-2; D possibly corresponds to TRBD1 (5 bases). The CDR3 length is 15 residues. CDR1 is SEHNR, CDR2 FQNEAQ, per germline (reference sequence). V gave up 4 bases and J gave up 7 bases, with 19 bases separating them. CDR3 protein: CASSSRDLISGGYTF. Written as DNA, the CDR3 is TGTGCCAGCAGCTCCCGGGACCTTATATCCGGTGGCTACACCTTC. Filled out from reference TRBV7-9 and TRBJ1-2, the complete variable domain reads DTGVSQNPRHKITKRGQNVTFRCDPISEHNRLYWYRQTLGQGPEFLTYFQNEAQLEKSRLLSDRFSAERPKGSFSTLEIQRTEQGDSAMYLCASSSRDLISGGYTFGSGTRLTVV.

In nucleotides, the CDR3 is TGTGCCAGCAGCCCCGAACTAGTGGGGAGCTACTACGAGCAGTACTTC. Residues: CASSPELVGSYYEQYF. This chain uses TRBV5-4 with TRBJ2-7; tentatively, D is TRBD2 (5 bases). V was trimmed by 4 bases and J by 3 bases, leaving 20 bases between them. The CDR3 has 16 residues. The germline V gene has CDR1 SGHNT and CDR2 YYREEE (reference sequence).

This clone was observed a handful of times. This rearrangement joins TRBV30 to TRBJ1-6; 8 bases are a match to TRBD1. CDR3 length: 14 amino acids. V shed 1 base, J shed 5 bases, and the junction held 1 base outside the gene matches. Germline loops: CDR1 GTSNPN, CDR2 SVGIG (reference sequence). In DNA form, the CDR3 reads TGTGCCTGGAGTGCGGGACAGGATAATTCACCCCTCCACTTT. Translation gives CAWSAGQDNSPLHF.

The V gene is TRBV7-6, the J gene TRBJ2-5; 8 bases line up with TRBD2. The CDR3 runs 15 residues. The germline V gene encodes CDR1 SGHVS and CDR2 FNYEAQ. V was clipped by 5 bases and J by 0 bases; unmatched bases: 5. CDR3: CASSGGGPNQETQYF. The DNA for the CDR3 is TGTGCCAGCAGCGGCGGGGGGCCGAACCAAGAGACCCAGTACTTC.

CDR3 amino acids: CASSRQRNQPQHF. In DNA, the CDR3 is TGTGCCAGCAGTCGGCAGAGAAATCAGCCCCAGCATTTT. The chain recombines TRBV2 with TRBJ1-5; unclear D gene. The CDR3 covers 13 residues. The V end was cut by 5 bases, the J end by 4 bases, with 9 bases between. The germline gives CDR1 SNHLY, CDR2 FYNNEI.

The chain joins TRBV5-1 to TRBJ1-1; 7 bases align to TRBD1. The germline gives CDR1 SGHRS, CDR2 YFSETQ. The CDR3 runs to 16 residues. V shed 6 bases and J 0 bases; nucleotides not matched to a gene: 11. CDR3: CASTRDSAALNTEAFF. In DNA form, the CDR3 reads TGCGCCAGCACCAGGGACAGCGCAGCCCTGAACACTGAAGCTTTCTTT.

For the CDR3, the DNA is TGTGCCAGCAGTTACACGACCGGTAATCAGCCCCAGCATTTT. The encoded protein is CASSYTTGNQPQHF. This sequence joins TRBV6-6 and TRBJ1-5; no definite D call. V lost 2 bases and J 4 bases, leaving 9 bases between the germline ends. Germline CDR1 and CDR2: MNHNY and SVGAGI (reference sequence). CDR3 length equals 14 residues.

The V call is TRBV3-1 (or the pseudogene TRBV3-2), the J call TRBJ2-1, with D unclear. The CDR3 length is 14 residues. Trimming cost V 4 bases and J 0 bases, with 7 bases left between them. Per germline, CDR1 LGHDT and CDR2 YNNKEL (reference sequence). CDR3 DNA: TGTGCCAGCAGCCGGTCGGCCTCCTACAATGAGCAGTTCTTC. This translates into CASSRSASYNEQFF.

CDR3 DNA sequence: TGTGCCACCAGTGATGAAGGGGGCGAGGGCAATGAGCAGTTCTTC. This encodes CATSDEGGEGNEQFF. The rearrangement uses TRBV24-1 and TRBJ2-1; 7 bases match TRBD1. CDR1 is KGHDR and CDR2 is SFDVKD in the germline V gene. Trimming took 3 bases from V and 6 from J; bases not matched to a gene: 7. This CDR3 has 15 amino acids.

This clone occurred once. The J gene is TRBJ1-2, the V gene TRBV29-1; TRBD1 is a possible D gene (5 bases). Germline CDR1 and CDR2: SQVTM and ANQGSEA. With 7 bases removed from V and 5 bases from J, the gap between germline ends came to 11 bases. The CDR3 contains 11 residues. The CDR3: CSGGTAYGYTF. For the CDR3, the DNA is TGCAGCGGGGGGACTGCGTATGGCTACACCTTC.

This clone came up once. The rearrangement uses TRBV19 and TRBJ1-2; 8 bases are shared with TRBD1. Germline assignment: CDR1 LNHDA and CDR2 SQIVND (reference sequence). The CDR3 consists of 15 residues. V lost 6 bases and J lost 2; bases outside the gene matches: 8. CDR3 in DNA: TGTGCCAGTAGGCAGGGACAGGAATTAAACTATGGCTACACCTTC. This translates into CASRQGQELNYGYTF.

This chain joins TRBV4-1 and TRBJ1-2; D uncertain. CDR3 length: 14 residues. Deletions cut 0 bases from V and 4 bases from J, with 9 bases between. The germline gives CDR1 MGHRA, CDR2 YSYEKL. DNA for the CDR3: TGCGCCAGCAGCCAAGATCGACCTGTCTATGGCTACACCTTC. It yields the protein CASSQDRPVYGYTF.